A selection of T cell receptor beta chains follows, all from one sample in a study of blood T cell repertoires in COVID-19. Data came from immunoSEQ multiplex PCR; TCRdb stores just in-frame clones and leaves some out. The sample consists of about 220,000 clones, about 85% of them appearing once. The sample consisted of peripheral blood. Receptor source: a man aged 45 to 65 who had recovered from COVID-19. Each CDR3 is given with its conserved first and last residue. The order of the fields is V gene, clone size, J gene, D gene, CDR3 DNA, CDR3 protein. A D gene is named only where the DNA matches it firmly. Not all rows give a size; the values are once, few, many and, for expanded clones, a class.

V: TRBV3-1/TRBV3-2
size: -
J: TRBJ2-3
D: TRBD1
DNA: TGTGCCAGCAGCACCCGGGACAGGGGCACAGATACGCAGTATTTT
CDR3: CASSTRDRGTDTQYF

V: TRBV11-2
size: once
J: TRBJ2-1
D: TRBD2
DNA: TGTGCCAGCAGCTTAGGACCGCACCTAGCGGGACTAGAGCAGTTCTTC
CDR3: CASSLGPHLAGLEQFF

V: TRBV28
size: once
J: TRBJ2-7
D: -
DNA: TGTGCCAGCAGTTTAAAAGGCTCGGGGGCCTACGAGCAGTACTTC
CDR3: CASSLKGSGAYEQYF

V: TRBV30
size: once
J: TRBJ1-2
D: -
DNA: TGTGCCTGGAACAGGGACCGAGGAGGCTACACCTTC
CDR3: CAWNRDRGGYTF

V: TRBV3-1/TRBV3-2
size: -
J: TRBJ2-2
D: -
DNA: TGTGCCAGCAGCCAAGGCGCGGGGTTCGGGGAGCTGTTTTTT
CDR3: CASSQGAGFGELFF

V: TRBV28
size: once
J: TRBJ1-1
D: -
DNA: TGTGCCAGCAGTTTATATGTAGCGGTGAACACTGAAGCTTTCTTT
CDR3: CASSLYVAVNTEAFF

V: TRBV5-6
size: -
J: TRBJ1-3
D: -
DNA: TGTGCCAGCAGCCTCCTTGTGGGACACGTCTCTGGAAACACCATATATTTT
CDR3: CASSLLVGHVSGNTIYF

V: TRBV27
size: once
J: TRBJ1-6
D: TRBD1
DNA: TGTGCCAGCAGTTTGGGACAGGGGAATTCACCCCTCCACTTT
CDR3: CASSLGQGNSPLHF

V: TRBV10-2
size: -
J: TRBJ2-3
D: TRBD2
DNA: TGCGCCAGCAGTGGGGGACTAGCGGGAGGGCCTAGCTTCACAGATACGCAGTATTTT
CDR3: CASSGGLAGGPSFTDTQYF

V: TRBV11-2
size: -
J: TRBJ2-5
D: -
DNA: TGTGCCAGCAGCTTAGAAGTTCTAGCATCAGCCCGCGCATCAAAAGAGACCCAGTACTTC
CDR3: CASSLEVLASARASKETQYF

V: TRBV4-1
size: -
J: TRBJ2-5
D: TRBD1
DNA: TGCGCCAGCAGCCAACGCTTACGCGGGACAGGGGGTGGGGAGACCCAGTACTTC
CDR3: CASSQRLRGTGGGETQYF

V: TRBV29-1
size: -
J: TRBJ2-1
D: TRBD2
DNA: TGCAGCGTTGTGGGTGGAGGTTTGGGAACTAGCGGGAGGATCTCCTACAATGAGCAGTTCTTC
CDR3: CSVVGGGLGTSGRISYNEQFF

V: TRBV7-6
size: once
J: TRBJ2-7
D: -
DNA: TGTGCCAGCAGCTTCGCGGACAGTTCCTACGAGCAGTACTTC
CDR3: CASSFADSSYEQYF

V: TRBV5-5
size: -
J: TRBJ1-5
D: -
DNA: TGTGCCAGCAGCCGCTCAGGACAGTTTAGCAATCAGCCCCAGCATTTT
CDR3: CASSRSGQFSNQPQHF

V: TRBV18
size: -
J: TRBJ1-1
D: -
DNA: TGTGCCAGCTCACCTCAGTGGAACACTGAAGCTTTCTTT
CDR3: CASSPQWNTEAFF

V: TRBV5-6
size: -
J: TRBJ2-7
D: -
DNA: TGTGCCAGCAGTCCCGATCCAGGGGCTAAGACCTACGAGCAGTACTTC
CDR3: CASSPDPGAKTYEQYF

V: TRBV13
size: -
J: TRBJ2-2
D: TRBD1
DNA: TGTGCCAGCAGCGACCGGGACAGGGTACCCGGGGAGCTGTTTTTT
CDR3: CASSDRDRVPGELFF

V: TRBV5-6
size: -
J: TRBJ2-7
D: TRBD1
DNA: TGTGCCAGCAGCTTGGAAACAGGGGGCGAGCAGTACTTC
CDR3: CASSLETGGEQYF

V: TRBV24-1
size: -
J: TRBJ2-7
D: -
DNA: TGTGCCACCAGTGACTTCTACGAGCAGTACTTC
CDR3: CATSDFYEQYF

V: TRBV5-1
size: many
J: TRBJ2-2
D: -
DNA: TGCGCCAGCAGCTCACGGACAGAGAACACCGGGGAGCTGTTTTTT
CDR3: CASSSRTENTGELFF

V: TRBV28
size: -
J: TRBJ2-1
D: TRBD2
DNA: TGTGCCAGCAGTGGGGGACTAGCGAGCTACAATGAGCAGTTCTTC
CDR3: CASSGGLASYNEQFF

V: TRBV27
size: -
J: TRBJ2-5
D: -
DNA: TGTGCCAGCAGTCCCCGGCGGGCAGATCAAGAGACCCAGTACTTC
CDR3: CASSPRRADQETQYF

V: TRBV6-5
size: -
J: TRBJ1-4
D: TRBD1
DNA: TGTGCCAGCAGTTACACCGGGACAGGGCCCGAAAAACTGTTTTTT
CDR3: CASSYTGTGPEKLFF

V: TRBV12-3/TRBV12-4
size: -
J: TRBJ2-7
D: -
DNA: TGTGCCAGCAGTCAACAGGCATCCTACGAGCAGTACTTC
CDR3: CASSQQASYEQYF

V: TRBV5-5
size: -
J: TRBJ2-1
D: TRBD2
DNA: TGTGCCAGCAGCTGGACTAGCGGGAGTGGCACCCGGACCAATGAGCAGTTCTTC
CDR3: CASSWTSGSGTRTNEQFF

V: TRBV28
size: -
J: TRBJ1-1
D: -
DNA: TGTGCCAGCAGTTTGGGGGCACAAGGTCGAGGAGCTTTCTTT
CDR3: CASSLGAQGRGAFF

V: TRBV20-1
size: -
J: TRBJ2-5
D: TRBD2
DNA: TGCAGTGCTAGTTACGGGACTAGCGGGAGGGTAGGAGAGACCCAGTACTTC
CDR3: CSASYGTSGRVGETQYF

V: TRBV12-3/TRBV12-4
size: -
J: TRBJ2-2
D: -
DNA: TGTGCCAGCAGTTTGGCGGGCGGGGAGCTGTTTTTT
CDR3: CASSLAGGELFF

V: TRBV19
size: -
J: TRBJ2-1
D: TRBD2
DNA: TGTGCCAGTAGTACCGGGACTAGCGGGAACCACAATGAGCAGTTCTTC
CDR3: CASSTGTSGNHNEQFF

V: TRBV5-8
size: -
J: TRBJ2-7
D: -
DNA: TGTGCCAGCAGCTCGAGGAGGGGACAGATAGACTACGAGCAGTACTTC
CDR3: CASSSRRGQIDYEQYF

V: TRBV28
size: -
J: TRBJ2-3
D: -
DNA: TGTGCCAGCAGTTTATCCCGCCCCAGGACACGCACAGATACGCAGTATTTT
CDR3: CASSLSRPRTRTDTQYF

V: TRBV30
size: -
J: TRBJ2-7
D: -
DNA: TGTGCCTGGTCCCTTAGCGTGGGCGAGCAGTACTTC
CDR3: CAWSLSVGEQYF

V: TRBV7-9
size: -
J: TRBJ1-6
D: -
DNA: TGTGCCAGCAGCTCCGCGACAGGACCGAGATCACCCCTCCACTTT
CDR3: CASSSATGPRSPLHF

V: TRBV5-1
size: -
J: TRBJ1-1
D: TRBD1
DNA: TGCGCCAGCGGTTCAGGGGGCGGCACTGAAGCTTTCTTT
CDR3: CASGSGGGTEAFF

V: TRBV28
size: -
J: TRBJ2-1
D: TRBD2
DNA: TGTGCCAGCACTCTCCCCGGGGACTATTACAATGAGCAGTTCTTC
CDR3: CASTLPGDYYNEQFF

V: TRBV5-6
size: -
J: TRBJ2-7
D: TRBD1
DNA: TGTGCCAGCAGCACTGGGGGGACAGGGTACGACGAGCAGTACTTC
CDR3: CASSTGGTGYDEQYF

V: TRBV27
size: -
J: TRBJ2-7
D: -
DNA: TGTGCCAGCAGTTATGGAGGGACCTCCTACGAGCAGTACTTC
CDR3: CASSYGGTSYEQYF

V: TRBV7-2
size: -
J: TRBJ1-6
D: -
DNA: TGTGCCAGCAGCCCGGTGCGGAATTCACCCCTCCACTTT
CDR3: CASSPVRNSPLHF

V: TRBV6-2/TRBV6-3
size: -
J: TRBJ2-5
D: -
DNA: TGTGCCAGCAGTTCAGGACACGCTGTGATTGAGTACTTC
CDR3: CASSSGHAVIEYF

V: TRBV6-5
size: many
J: TRBJ1-1
D: TRBD1
DNA: TGTGCCAGCAGGCGGGACAGGGGTACCCCTGAAGCTTTCTTT
CDR3: CASRRDRGTPEAFF

V: TRBV30
size: -
J: TRBJ2-5
D: -
DNA: TGTGCCTGGAGTCGTGCTATCGGCGGGGCCCAAGAGACCCAGTACTTC
CDR3: CAWSRAIGGAQETQYF

V: TRBV28
size: -
J: TRBJ2-5
D: -
DNA: TGTGCCAGCAGTTTATTTGGAGGCGGGCAAGAGACCCAGTACTTC
CDR3: CASSLFGGGQETQYF

V: TRBV28
size: -
J: TRBJ1-2
D: TRBD1
DNA: TGTGCCAGCCGTCCCCCAGGGGGCTATGGCTACACCTTC
CDR3: CASRPPGGYGYTF

V: TRBV7-9
size: few
J: TRBJ2-1
D: TRBD1
DNA: TGTGCCAGCAGCCCGGAAGGACAGGCCTACAATGAGCAGTTCTTC
CDR3: CASSPEGQAYNEQFF

V: TRBV30
size: -
J: TRBJ1-4
D: -
DNA: TGTGCCTGGAGTGACAGGGTTAATGAAAAACTGTTTTTT
CDR3: CAWSDRVNEKLFF

V: TRBV18
size: -
J: TRBJ1-5
D: -
DNA: TGTGCCAGCTCACCCTCTGGGGGCCATTTAAGCAATCAGCCCCAGCATTTT
CDR3: CASSPSGGHLSNQPQHF

V: TRBV24-1
size: -
J: TRBJ2-7
D: TRBD1
DNA: TGTGCCACCAGTGCAACCGGGACAGGGGGATACGAGCAGTACTTC
CDR3: CATSATGTGGYEQYF